This T cell receptor (beta chain) emerged from a study of blood T cell repertoires in COVID-19. TCRdb's copy holds only in-frame clones and misses some; the assay was immunoSEQ multiplex PCR. The sample holds around 100,000 clones, about 83% seen once. The CDR3 is 13 amino acids. Germline CDR1 reads SGHVS; CDR2 reads FQNEAQ. V lost 5 bases and J lost 4, with 11 bases in between. Sequencing was done on a sample of peripheral blood. The clonotype comes from an older man with active or convalescent COVID-19. This sequence joins TRBV7-8 and TRBJ1-1; the D gene is possibly TRBD1 (5 bases). The CDR3 protein is CASSVRGGTEAFF. The DNA for the CDR3 is TGTGCCAGCAGCGTCCGGGGGGGCACTGAAGCTTTCTTT.